A selection of T cell receptor beta chains follows, all from one sample in a study of blood T cell repertoires in COVID-19. Only in-frame clones appear in the TCRdb table, and some are missing; sequencing was by immunoSEQ multiplex PCR. This table holds 150,000 or so clones, 85% to 95% found once. The sample taken for sequencing was peripheral blood. The receptors stem from a woman between 50 and 59 years old with acute or convalescent COVID-19. Each CDR3 is given with its conserved first and last residue. A D gene is named only where the DNA matches it firmly. Expanded clones are given a class, and other clones once, few, many or no size at all.

>.|TRBJ1-1|TRBV4-3|TRBD1
CASSQVMTGANTEAFF
TGCGCCAGCAGCCAAGTCATGACAGGGGCAAACACTGAAGCTTTCTTT
>.|TRBJ2-3|TRBV3-1/TRBV3-2|.
CASSQEGRLSTDTQYF
TGTGCCAGCAGCCAAGAGGGGCGGCTAAGCACAGATACGCAGTATTTT
>.|TRBJ1-2|TRBV4-1|TRBD1
CASSLSVQGAMGYTF
TGCGCCAGCAGCCTTTCGGTCCAGGGGGCTATGGGCTACACCTTC
>.|TRBJ2-7|TRBV21-1|.
CASSKERRGRFKRYEQYF
TGTGCCAGCAGCAAAGAGAGGAGGGGGCGATTTAAGCGGTACGAGCAGTACTTC
>.|TRBJ2-5|TRBV7-9|TRBD2
CASRQTSGRETQYF
TGTGCCAGCAGACAGACTAGCGGGAGAGAGACCCAGTACTTC
>.|TRBJ1-1|TRBV10-2|.
CASREVGQHHELHTEAFF
TGCGCCAGCAGAGAAGTTGGACAGCACCACGAACTACACACTGAAGCTTTCTTT
>.|TRBJ1-5|TRBV7-3|TRBD1
CASSSKTGWRNQPQHF
TGTGCCAGCAGCTCCAAGACAGGGTGGCGCAATCAGCCCCAGCATTTT
>.|TRBJ2-2|TRBV4-3|TRBD1
CASSPRGTGELFF
TGCGCCAGCAGCCCCAGGGGGACCGGGGAGCTGTTTTTT
>.|TRBJ1-4|TRBV5-1|TRBD1
CASSLNRGRDEKLFF
TGCGCCAGCAGCTTAAACAGGGGGCGCGATGAAAAACTGTTTTTT
>.|TRBJ2-1|TRBV28|.
CASSRPRGEQFF
TGTGCCAGCAGCAGACCTAGGGGTGAGCAGTTCTTC
>.|TRBJ1-1|TRBV7-9|.
CASIKTGMNTEAFF
TGTGCCAGCATAAAAACAGGGATGAACACTGAAGCTTTCTTT
>.|TRBJ2-1|TRBV7-6|TRBD1
CASSLTGQAPYNEQFF
TGTGCCAGCAGCTTAACTGGACAGGCCCCTTACAATGAGCAGTTCTTC
>.|TRBJ2-5|TRBV6-5|.
CASRPGQGGTQYF
TGTGCCAGCAGGCCCGGCCAAGGGGGGACCCAGTACTTC
>.|TRBJ2-2|TRBV7-6|.
CASSLALEYTGELFF
TGTGCCAGCAGCTTAGCGCTCGAGTACACCGGGGAGCTGTTTTTT
>.|TRBJ1-2|TRBV10-2|.
CASSDDQGMYGYTF
TGCGCCAGCAGTGATGACCAGGGGATGTATGGCTACACCTTC
>once|TRBJ2-5|TRBV5-5|.
CASSLVRDLQETQYF
TGTGCCAGCAGCTTGGTGAGGGACTTACAAGAGACCCAGTACTTC
>once|TRBJ2-1|TRBV3-1/TRBV3-2|.
CATPTWQGRYNEQFF
TGTGCCACCCCAACATGGCAGGGGCGCTACAATGAGCAGTTCTTC
>.|TRBJ2-6|TRBV7-2|.
CASSLHGTNVLTF
TGTGCCAGCAGCTTACACGGGACCAACGTCCTGACTTTC
>.|TRBJ1-3|TRBV6-1|.
CASSEAVWQGGNTIYF
TGTGCCAGCAGTGAAGCGGTGTGGCAGGGGGGAAACACCATATATTTT
>.|TRBJ2-7|TRBV6-5|TRBD1
CASSPGTGVYEQYF
TGTGCCAGCAGTCCCGGGACAGGGGTCTACGAGCAGTACTTC
>.|TRBJ2-5|TRBV10-3|TRBD1
CAIQDREETQYF
TGTGCCATTCAAGACAGGGAAGAGACCCAGTACTTC
>.|TRBJ2-3|TRBV7-7|.
CASSLVEADTQYF
TGTGCCAGCAGCTTAGTGGAGGCAGATACGCAGTATTTT
>.|TRBJ1-1|TRBV7-9|.
CASSFEQGGTEAFF
TGTGCCAGCAGCTTTGAACAGGGCGGGACTGAAGCTTTCTTT
>.|TRBJ2-1|TRBV10-3|.
CAISEDRQVYNEQFF
TGTGCCATCAGTGAGGACAGGCAAGTTTACAATGAGCAGTTCTTC
>.|TRBJ2-2|TRBV10-2|TRBD1
CASTPGQGYGTGELFF
TGCGCCAGCACACCGGGACAGGGCTATGGCACCGGGGAGCTGTTTTTT
>.|TRBJ2-1|TRBV7-2|.
CASSSIGVSTGDEQFF
TGTGCCAGCAGCTCAATCGGGGTCAGCACGGGCGATGAGCAGTTCTTC
>once|TRBJ2-1|TRBV9|TRBD2
CASSSAGTPYNEQFF
TGTGCCAGCAGCTCAGCGGGAACCCCCTACAATGAGCAGTTCTTC
>.|TRBJ2-1|TRBV27|.
CASSPNTGTVYNEQFF
TGTGCCAGCAGTCCTAATACAGGGACGGTTTACAATGAGCAGTTCTTC
>.|TRBJ2-3|TRBV9|.
CASGSADTQYF
TGTGCCAGCGGGAGTGCAGATACGCAGTATTTT
>once|TRBJ2-6|TRBV7-3|.
CASSFTGQRISGANVLTF
TGTGCCAGCAGCTTCACCGGACAGCGAATCTCTGGGGCCAACGTCCTGACTTTC
>.|TRBJ1-6|TRBV25-1|.
CASRRRQNSPLHF
TGTGCCAGCAGGAGGAGGCAGAATTCACCCCTCCACTTT
>.|TRBJ1-1|TRBV6-6|TRBD1
CASSLTGGNTEAFF
TGTGCCAGCAGTTTAACAGGGGGGAACACTGAAGCTTTCTTT
>.|TRBJ1-1|TRBV5-1|.
CASSRQGQAEAFF
TGCGCCAGCAGCCGTCAGGGTCAGGCTGAAGCTTTCTTT
>.|TRBJ2-3|TRBV9|TRBD2
CASSVTGGSQNTQYF
TGTGCCAGCAGCGTAACCGGGGGGTCTCAAAATACGCAGTATTTT
>.|TRBJ2-1|TRBV5-6|.
CASSLQVNEQFF
TGTGCCAGCAGCTTACAGGTGAATGAGCAGTTCTTC
>.|TRBJ1-1|TRBV19|.
CASSIGPSGGAEAFF
TGTGCCAGTAGTATAGGCCCCTCGGGTGGCGCTGAAGCTTTCTTT
>.|TRBJ1-2|TRBV5-6|.
CASSQTDNYGYTF
TGTGCCAGCAGTCAGACTGATAACTATGGCTACACCTTC
>once|TRBJ1-5|TRBV4-1|.
CASSQDGGNQPQHF
TGCGCCAGCAGCCAAGACGGTGGCAATCAGCCCCAGCATTTT
>.|TRBJ2-1|TRBV3-1/TRBV3-2|TRBD2
CASSRGGNEQFF
TGTGCCAGCAGTCGGGGGGGCAATGAGCAGTTCTTC
>.|TRBJ1-2|TRBV28|.
CASSWRGTVGYTF
TGTGCCAGCAGTTGGAGAGGAACGGTTGGCTACACCTTC
>.|TRBJ2-3|TRBV9|.
CASSVRGYTSTDTQYF
TGTGCCAGCAGCGTTCGGGGGTACACTAGCACAGATACGCAGTATTTT
>.|TRBJ2-7|TRBV30|TRBD2
CAWSGLAVTTYEQYF
TGTGCCTGGAGTGGACTAGCGGTCACCACCTACGAGCAGTACTTC
>.|TRBJ2-7|TRBV28|.
CASSRPTGSSYEQYF
TGTGCCAGCAGTCGGCCTACAGGGTCCTCCTACGAGCAGTACTTC
>once|TRBJ2-1|TRBV4-3|TRBD2
CASSQSPGTSGSNEQFF
TGCGCCAGCAGCCAATCTCCCGGGACTAGCGGGAGCAATGAGCAGTTCTTC
>.|TRBJ1-1|TRBV28|.
CASSLYYRANTEAFF
TGTGCCAGCAGTTTATATTACAGGGCAAACACTGAAGCTTTCTTT
>once|TRBJ2-5|TRBV20-1|.
CSARTIETQYF
TGCAGTGCTCGGACAATCGAGACCCAGTACTTC
>.|TRBJ1-4|TRBV28|.
CASSLRGGNEKLFF
TGTGCCAGCAGTTTGCGGGGGGGGAATGAAAAACTGTTTTTT
>.|TRBJ1-4|TRBV6-5|.
CASSLTVATNEKLFF
TGTGCCAGCAGTCTGACAGTTGCAACTAATGAAAAACTGTTTTTT
>.|TRBJ1-2|TRBV5-1|TRBD1
CASSLITGGDNYGYTF
TGCGCCAGCAGCTTGATAACAGGGGGCGATAACTATGGCTACACCTTC
>.|TRBJ1-1|TRBV6-5|.
CASISQTRAFF
TGTGCCAGCATCTCCCAAACGAGGGCTTTCTTT
>.|TRBJ2-7|TRBV13|TRBD2
CASSATSGGFSYEQYF
TGTGCCAGCAGCGCCACTAGCGGGGGTTTCTCCTACGAGCAGTACTTC
>.|TRBJ2-7|TRBV4-1|.
CASSQVGVGQYF
TGCGCCAGCAGCCAAGTGGGAGTAGGGCAGTACTTC
>.|TRBJ2-1|TRBV6-5|TRBD1
CASSYLQGTEQFF
TGTGCCAGCAGTTACTTACAGGGGACTGAGCAGTTCTTC
>.|TRBJ1-5|TRBV7-2|.
CASSLDGMYSNQPQHF
TGTGCCAGCAGCTTAGACGGGATGTATAGCAATCAGCCCCAGCATTTT
>.|TRBJ1-5|TRBV2|.
CASSDWVAGGAYQPQHF
TGTGCCAGCAGTGATTGGGTGGCGGGGGGCGCTTATCAGCCCCAGCATTTT
>.|TRBJ1-6|TRBV4-3|.
CASSQDRIAGNTYNSPLHF
TGCGCCAGCAGCCAAGATAGGATTGCGGGAAACACCTATAATTCACCCCTCCACTTT
>.|TRBJ2-2|TRBV19|TRBD1
CASSMARGRGTGELFF
TGTGCCAGTAGTATGGCCAGGGGGCGCGGAACCGGGGAGCTGTTTTTT
>.|TRBJ1-1|TRBV5-4|TRBD1
CASSKQGAGNTEAFF
TGTGCCAGCAGCAAACAGGGGGCTGGGAACACTGAAGCTTTCTTT
>.|TRBJ2-2|TRBV7-3|TRBD1
CASSLGQGAMNTGELFF
TGTGCCAGCAGCTTAGGGCAGGGGGCAATGAACACCGGGGAGCTGTTTTTT